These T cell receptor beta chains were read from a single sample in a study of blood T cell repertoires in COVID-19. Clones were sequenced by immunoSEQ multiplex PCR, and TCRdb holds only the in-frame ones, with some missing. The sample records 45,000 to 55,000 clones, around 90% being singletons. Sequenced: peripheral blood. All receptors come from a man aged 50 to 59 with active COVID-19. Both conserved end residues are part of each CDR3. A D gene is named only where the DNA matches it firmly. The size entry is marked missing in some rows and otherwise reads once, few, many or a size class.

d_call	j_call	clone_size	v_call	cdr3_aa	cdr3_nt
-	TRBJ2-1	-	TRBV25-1	CASSLNNEQFF	TGTGCCAGCAGTCTTAACAATGAGCAGTTCTTC
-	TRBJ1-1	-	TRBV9	CASSELSQGNLGTEAFF	TGTGCCAGCAGCGAGCTTTCACAGGGTAACCTAGGCACTGAAGCTTTCTTT
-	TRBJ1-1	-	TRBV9	CASSSSPQGVAEAFF	TGTGCCAGCAGTTCATCCCCCCAGGGCGTGGCTGAAGCTTTCTTT
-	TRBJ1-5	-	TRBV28	CASSLVGRGAPQHF	TGTGCCAGCAGTTTAGTGGGGAGGGGTGCTCCCCAGCATTTT
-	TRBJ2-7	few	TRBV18	CASSPEFSYEQYF	TGTGCCAGCTCACCTGAGTTCTCCTACGAGCAGTACTTC
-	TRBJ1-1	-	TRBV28	CASNPRRDTEAFF	TGTGCCAGCAACCCCCGGCGGGACACTGAAGCTTTCTTT
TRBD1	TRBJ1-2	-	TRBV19	CASSIGDRGVAGYTF	TGTGCCAGTAGTATAGGGGACAGGGGAGTGGCTGGCTACACCTTC
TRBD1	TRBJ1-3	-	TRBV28	CARVGTGKSGNTIYF	TGTGCCAGGGTGGGGACAGGGAAATCTGGAAACACCATATATTTT
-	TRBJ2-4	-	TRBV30	CAWKVTGANIQYF	TGTGCCTGGAAGGTCACTGGAGCAAACATTCAGTACTTC
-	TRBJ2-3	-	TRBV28	CASREKNPDTQYF	TGTGCCAGCAGGGAGAAGAACCCAGATACGCAGTATTTT
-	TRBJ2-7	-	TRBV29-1	CSVNGGWSSYEQYF	TGCAGCGTTAACGGCGGGTGGAGCTCCTACGAGCAGTACTTC
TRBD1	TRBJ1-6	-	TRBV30	CAWRRDSRNSPLHF	TGTGCCTGGAGACGGGACAGCCGTAATTCACCCCTCCACTTT
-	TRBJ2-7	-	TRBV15	CATSSPQGQGSYEQYF	TGTGCCACCAGCAGCCCGCAAGGTCAGGGCTCCTACGAGCAGTACTTC
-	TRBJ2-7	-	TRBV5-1	CASSPEDRLIPYEQYF	TGCGCCAGCAGCCCAGAAGACAGGCTGATCCCCTACGAGCAGTACTTC
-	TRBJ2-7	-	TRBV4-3	CASSQAAGRAYEQYF	TGCGCCAGCAGCCAAGCGGCGGGAAGGGCTTACGAGCAGTACTTC
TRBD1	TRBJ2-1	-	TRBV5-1	CASSLGQGTRDEQFF	TGCGCCAGCAGCTTGGGACAGGGGACGAGGGATGAGCAGTTCTTC
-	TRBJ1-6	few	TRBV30	CAWSKGYSEPLHF	TGTGCCTGGAGTAAGGGGTACTCAGAACCCCTCCACTTT
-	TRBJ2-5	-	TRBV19	CASSMSAGSGETQYF	TGTGCCAGTAGTATGTCGGCAGGGTCGGGAGAGACCCAGTACTTC
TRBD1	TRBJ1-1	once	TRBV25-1	CASSEFGRTGGDTEAFF	TGTGCCAGCAGTGAATTTGGGCGGACAGGGGGCGATACTGAAGCTTTCTTT
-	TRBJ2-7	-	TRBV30	CAWLGGGDFYEQYF	TGTGCCTGGCTAGGGGGAGGGGACTTCTACGAGCAGTACTTC
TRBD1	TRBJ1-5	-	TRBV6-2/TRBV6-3	CASSYRPGQGAGGNQPQHF	TGTGCCAGCAGTTACCGCCCGGGACAGGGGGCAGGCGGCAATCAGCCCCAGCATTTT
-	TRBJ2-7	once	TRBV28	CASSSSQELLPYEQYF	TGTGCCAGCAGTTCATCACAGGAGCTTCTCCCCTACGAGCAGTACTTC
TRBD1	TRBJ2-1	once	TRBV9	CASSVRGDRAGNEQFF	TGTGCCAGCAGCGTCCGGGGGGACAGGGCCGGGAATGAGCAGTTCTTC
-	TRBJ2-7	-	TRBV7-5	CVRSSPGDEQYF	TGTGTCAGAAGCTCACCCGGGGACGAGCAGTACTTC
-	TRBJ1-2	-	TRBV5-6	CAGSRGRNGYTF	TGTGCCGGAAGTAGGGGAAGGAATGGCTACACCTTC
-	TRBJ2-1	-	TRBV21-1	CASTPDREGNEQFF	TGTGCCAGCACCCCGGACAGGGAAGGCAATGAGCAGTTCTTC
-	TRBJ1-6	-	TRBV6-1	CASSEREDAAYSPLHF	TGTGCCAGCAGTGAAAGGGAGGATGCGGCGTATTCACCCCTCCACTTT
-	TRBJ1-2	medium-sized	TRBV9	CASSVTLAGRVDGYTF	TGTGCCAGCAGCGTCACCTTGGCAGGCCGAGTGGATGGCTACACCTTC
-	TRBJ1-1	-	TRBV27	CASSSQGSVNTEAFF	TGTGCCAGCAGTTCGCAGGGGAGTGTGAACACTGAAGCTTTCTTT
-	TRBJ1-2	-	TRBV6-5	CACGQGEMGGYTF	TGTGCCTGTGGGCAGGGCGAGATGGGTGGCTACACCTTC
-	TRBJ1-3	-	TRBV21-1	CASSHRPISGNTIYF	TGTGCCAGCAGCCACAGGCCGATCTCTGGAAACACCATATATTTT
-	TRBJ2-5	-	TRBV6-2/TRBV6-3	CASSYPRDFQETQYF	TGTGCCAGCAGTTACCCGAGGGACTTCCAAGAGACCCAGTACTTC
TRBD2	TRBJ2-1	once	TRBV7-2	CASSSRTSGRNEQFF	TGTGCCAGCAGCTCCAGGACTAGCGGGCGCAATGAGCAGTTCTTC
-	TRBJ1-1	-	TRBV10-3	CATRSEGVGRTEAFF	TGTGCCACCAGGAGCGAGGGGGTGGGGAGAACTGAAGCTTTCTTT
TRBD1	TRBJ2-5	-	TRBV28	CASRDRDSTQETQYF	TGTGCCAGCAGGGATAGGGACAGCACCCAAGAGACCCAGTACTTC
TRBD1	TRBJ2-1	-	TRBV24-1	CATSKGQGVYNEQFF	TGTGCCACCAGTAAAGGACAGGGGGTTTACAATGAGCAGTTCTTC
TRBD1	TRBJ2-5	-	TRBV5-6	CASSLGGQGKETQYF	TGTGCCAGCAGCTTGGGCGGACAGGGGAAGGAGACCCAGTACTTC
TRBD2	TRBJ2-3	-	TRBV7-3	CASSLISGGASTDTQYF	TGTGCCAGCAGCTTAATCAGCGGGGGGGCTAGCACAGATACGCAGTATTTT
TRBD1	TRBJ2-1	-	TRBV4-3	CASSQDRGTYNEQFF	TGCGCCAGCAGCCAAGACAGGGGGACCTACAATGAGCAGTTCTTC
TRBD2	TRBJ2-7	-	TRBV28	CASSPAGGYGIYEQYF	TGTGCCAGCAGTCCGGCGGGGGGGTACGGTATCTACGAGCAGTACTTC
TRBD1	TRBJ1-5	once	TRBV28	CASKVVGQGNQPQHF	TGTGCCAGCAAGGTCGTAGGACAGGGCAATCAGCCCCAGCATTTT
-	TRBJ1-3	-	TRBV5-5	CASSSGGTGNTIYF	TGTGCCAGCAGCTCTGGGGGCACTGGAAACACCATATATTTT
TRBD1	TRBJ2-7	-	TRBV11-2	CASSEPRTGDEQYF	TGTGCCAGCAGCGAACCCAGGACAGGGGACGAGCAGTACTTC
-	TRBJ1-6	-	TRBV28	CASSFRWREDNSPLHF	TGTGCCAGCAGTTTTAGATGGAGGGAAGATAATTCACCCCTCCACTTT
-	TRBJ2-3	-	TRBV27	CASSPTGKTDTQYF	TGTGCCAGCAGTCCCACAGGGAAGACAGATACGCAGTATTTT
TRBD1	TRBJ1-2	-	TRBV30	CAWSAGTVSNYGYTF	TGTGCCTGGAGTGCCGGGACAGTTTCTAACTATGGCTACACCTTC
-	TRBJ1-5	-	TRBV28	CASSFGGSNQPQHF	TGTGCCAGCAGTTTTGGGGGGAGCAATCAGCCCCAGCATTTT
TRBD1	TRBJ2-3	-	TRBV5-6	CASSFGTAYDDTQYF	TGTGCCAGCAGCTTCGGGACAGCTTACGACGATACGCAGTATTTT
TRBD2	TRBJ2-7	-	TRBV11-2	CASSLGGGSYEQYF	TGTGCCAGCAGCTTAGGGGGGGGCTCCTACGAGCAGTACTTC
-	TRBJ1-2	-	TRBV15	CATSRDSVYGYTF	TGTGCCACCAGCAGAGACTCAGTTTATGGCTACACCTTC
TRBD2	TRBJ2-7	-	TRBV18	CASSPPAASGAYEQYF	TGTGCCAGCTCACCACCGGCGGCTAGCGGGGCCTACGAGCAGTACTTC